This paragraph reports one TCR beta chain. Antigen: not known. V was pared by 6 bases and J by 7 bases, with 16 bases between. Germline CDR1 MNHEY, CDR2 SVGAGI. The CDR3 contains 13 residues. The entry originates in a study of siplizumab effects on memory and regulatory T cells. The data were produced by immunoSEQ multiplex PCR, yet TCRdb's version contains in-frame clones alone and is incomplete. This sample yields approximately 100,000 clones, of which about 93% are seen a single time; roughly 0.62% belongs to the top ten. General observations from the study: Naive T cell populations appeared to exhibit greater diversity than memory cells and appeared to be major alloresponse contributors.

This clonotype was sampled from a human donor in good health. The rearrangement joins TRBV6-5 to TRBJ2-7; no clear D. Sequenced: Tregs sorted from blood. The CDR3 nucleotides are TGTGCCAGCAGGACTTTAGGAGCCGCGGAGCAGTACTTC. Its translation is CASRTLGAAEQYF.